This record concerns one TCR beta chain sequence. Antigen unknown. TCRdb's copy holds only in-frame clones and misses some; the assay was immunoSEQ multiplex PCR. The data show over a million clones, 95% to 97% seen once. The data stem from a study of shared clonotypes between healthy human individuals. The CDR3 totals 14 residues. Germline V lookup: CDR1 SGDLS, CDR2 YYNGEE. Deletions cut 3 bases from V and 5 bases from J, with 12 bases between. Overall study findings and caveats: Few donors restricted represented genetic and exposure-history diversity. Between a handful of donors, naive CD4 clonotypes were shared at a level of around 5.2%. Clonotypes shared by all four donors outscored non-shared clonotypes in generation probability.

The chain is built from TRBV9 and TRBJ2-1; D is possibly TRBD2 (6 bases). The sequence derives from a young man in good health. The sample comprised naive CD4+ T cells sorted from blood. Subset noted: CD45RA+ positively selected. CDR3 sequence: CASSARAGNNEQFF. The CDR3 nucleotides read TGTGCCAGCAGCGCCCGAGCGGGTAACAATGAGCAGTTCTTC.